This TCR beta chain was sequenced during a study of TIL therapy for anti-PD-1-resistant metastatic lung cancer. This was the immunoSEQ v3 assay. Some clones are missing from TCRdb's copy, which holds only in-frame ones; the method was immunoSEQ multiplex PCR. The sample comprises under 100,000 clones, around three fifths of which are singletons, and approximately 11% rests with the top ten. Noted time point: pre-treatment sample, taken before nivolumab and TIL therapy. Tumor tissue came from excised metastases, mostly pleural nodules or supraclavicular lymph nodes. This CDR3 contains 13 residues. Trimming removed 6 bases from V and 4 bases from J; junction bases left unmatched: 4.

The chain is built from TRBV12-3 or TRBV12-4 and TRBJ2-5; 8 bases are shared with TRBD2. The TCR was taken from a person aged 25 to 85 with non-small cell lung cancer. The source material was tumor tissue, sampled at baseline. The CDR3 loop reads CASRGLVGETQYF. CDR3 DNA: TGTGCCAGCAGGGGACTAGTGGGAGAGACCCAGTACTTC.